This TCR beta chain was captured in a study of CXCR3-negative and CXCR3-positive naive CD8 T cells. Notes on the study in general: When CXCR3-positive naive cells were set against CXCR3-negative naive cells, the former had more hydrophobic TRB CDR3s.

Naive CD8+ T lymphocytes were specified as CD45RO-CCR7+CD27+CD95-. 5' RACE with UMI labels generated the TRB cDNA libraries. For each CDR3 protein, TCRdb gives one entry from its re-call of the 5' RACE reads, without DNA. This sample's table has tens of thousands of distinct CDR3 sequences. This CDR3 region has 17 residues. Germline V lookup: CDR1 SQVTM, CDR2 ANQGSEA. To note about this clonotype: As yet, its antigen is unknown.

The TCR sequence derives from a human donor in good health. Some clones in this sample may be carry-over from other donors' samples. The sample comprised naive CXCR3+ CD8+ T cells from blood. Regarding subset: CD45RO-CCR7+CD27+CD95- naive CD8+ T cells expressing CXCR3 (TNR3+). V gene TRBV29-1 combines with J gene TRBJ2-1; TCRdb reports TRBD2, a call that lacks DNA to check it against. This chain's CDR3 is CSVEGTSGVSSYNEQFF.